This record covers a single TCR beta chain. Its antigen is still unknown. The authors extracted RNA and reverse transcribed it into cDNA as the sequencing template. Sequenced by immunoSEQ multiplex PCR; TCRdb stores in-frame clones only, minus some. The sample contains around 110,000 clones, about 60% of which appear only once. Germline CDR1 SEHNR, CDR2 FQNEAQ (reference sequence). V lost 1 base, J lost 5 bases, and 12 bases lay in between. The CDR3 consists of 15 residues. This entry is derived from a study of CD8+ T cells in alopecia areata. Study context: Oral tofacitinib (5 to 10 mg twice daily) was administered to treated patients.

The study, taken as a whole, reports: Patients displayed less clarity in TCR sharing than mice, a finding possibly related to HLA.

Treatment denoted: oral pan-JAK inhibitor, 5-10 mg twice daily. The genes are TRBV7-9 and TRBJ2-1; maybe TRBD1 (6 bases). The TCR comes from a human donor with alopecia areata. The starting material was CD8+ T cells sorted from blood, obtained at week 24, from a patient treated with tofacitinib. The CDR3 DNA reads as TGTGCCAGCAGCTTAGTGCAGGGGCTAGACAATGAGCAGTTCTTC. Encoded protein: CASSLVQGLDNEQFF.